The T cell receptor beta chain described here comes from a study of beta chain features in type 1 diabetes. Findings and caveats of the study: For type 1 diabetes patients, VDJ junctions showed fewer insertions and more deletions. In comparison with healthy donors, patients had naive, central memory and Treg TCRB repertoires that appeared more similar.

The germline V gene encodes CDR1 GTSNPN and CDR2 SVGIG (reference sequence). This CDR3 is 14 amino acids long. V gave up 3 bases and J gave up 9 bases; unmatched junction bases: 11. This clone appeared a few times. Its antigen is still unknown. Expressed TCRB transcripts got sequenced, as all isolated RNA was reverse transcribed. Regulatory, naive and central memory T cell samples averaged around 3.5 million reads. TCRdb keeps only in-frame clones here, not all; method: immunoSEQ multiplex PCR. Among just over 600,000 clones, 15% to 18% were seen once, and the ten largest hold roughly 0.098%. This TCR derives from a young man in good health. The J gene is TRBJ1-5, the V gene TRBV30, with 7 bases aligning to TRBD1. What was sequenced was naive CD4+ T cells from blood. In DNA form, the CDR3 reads TGTGCCTGGAGCTTGACAGGGAACAAGGGGCCCCAGCATTTT. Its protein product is CAWSLTGNKGPQHF.